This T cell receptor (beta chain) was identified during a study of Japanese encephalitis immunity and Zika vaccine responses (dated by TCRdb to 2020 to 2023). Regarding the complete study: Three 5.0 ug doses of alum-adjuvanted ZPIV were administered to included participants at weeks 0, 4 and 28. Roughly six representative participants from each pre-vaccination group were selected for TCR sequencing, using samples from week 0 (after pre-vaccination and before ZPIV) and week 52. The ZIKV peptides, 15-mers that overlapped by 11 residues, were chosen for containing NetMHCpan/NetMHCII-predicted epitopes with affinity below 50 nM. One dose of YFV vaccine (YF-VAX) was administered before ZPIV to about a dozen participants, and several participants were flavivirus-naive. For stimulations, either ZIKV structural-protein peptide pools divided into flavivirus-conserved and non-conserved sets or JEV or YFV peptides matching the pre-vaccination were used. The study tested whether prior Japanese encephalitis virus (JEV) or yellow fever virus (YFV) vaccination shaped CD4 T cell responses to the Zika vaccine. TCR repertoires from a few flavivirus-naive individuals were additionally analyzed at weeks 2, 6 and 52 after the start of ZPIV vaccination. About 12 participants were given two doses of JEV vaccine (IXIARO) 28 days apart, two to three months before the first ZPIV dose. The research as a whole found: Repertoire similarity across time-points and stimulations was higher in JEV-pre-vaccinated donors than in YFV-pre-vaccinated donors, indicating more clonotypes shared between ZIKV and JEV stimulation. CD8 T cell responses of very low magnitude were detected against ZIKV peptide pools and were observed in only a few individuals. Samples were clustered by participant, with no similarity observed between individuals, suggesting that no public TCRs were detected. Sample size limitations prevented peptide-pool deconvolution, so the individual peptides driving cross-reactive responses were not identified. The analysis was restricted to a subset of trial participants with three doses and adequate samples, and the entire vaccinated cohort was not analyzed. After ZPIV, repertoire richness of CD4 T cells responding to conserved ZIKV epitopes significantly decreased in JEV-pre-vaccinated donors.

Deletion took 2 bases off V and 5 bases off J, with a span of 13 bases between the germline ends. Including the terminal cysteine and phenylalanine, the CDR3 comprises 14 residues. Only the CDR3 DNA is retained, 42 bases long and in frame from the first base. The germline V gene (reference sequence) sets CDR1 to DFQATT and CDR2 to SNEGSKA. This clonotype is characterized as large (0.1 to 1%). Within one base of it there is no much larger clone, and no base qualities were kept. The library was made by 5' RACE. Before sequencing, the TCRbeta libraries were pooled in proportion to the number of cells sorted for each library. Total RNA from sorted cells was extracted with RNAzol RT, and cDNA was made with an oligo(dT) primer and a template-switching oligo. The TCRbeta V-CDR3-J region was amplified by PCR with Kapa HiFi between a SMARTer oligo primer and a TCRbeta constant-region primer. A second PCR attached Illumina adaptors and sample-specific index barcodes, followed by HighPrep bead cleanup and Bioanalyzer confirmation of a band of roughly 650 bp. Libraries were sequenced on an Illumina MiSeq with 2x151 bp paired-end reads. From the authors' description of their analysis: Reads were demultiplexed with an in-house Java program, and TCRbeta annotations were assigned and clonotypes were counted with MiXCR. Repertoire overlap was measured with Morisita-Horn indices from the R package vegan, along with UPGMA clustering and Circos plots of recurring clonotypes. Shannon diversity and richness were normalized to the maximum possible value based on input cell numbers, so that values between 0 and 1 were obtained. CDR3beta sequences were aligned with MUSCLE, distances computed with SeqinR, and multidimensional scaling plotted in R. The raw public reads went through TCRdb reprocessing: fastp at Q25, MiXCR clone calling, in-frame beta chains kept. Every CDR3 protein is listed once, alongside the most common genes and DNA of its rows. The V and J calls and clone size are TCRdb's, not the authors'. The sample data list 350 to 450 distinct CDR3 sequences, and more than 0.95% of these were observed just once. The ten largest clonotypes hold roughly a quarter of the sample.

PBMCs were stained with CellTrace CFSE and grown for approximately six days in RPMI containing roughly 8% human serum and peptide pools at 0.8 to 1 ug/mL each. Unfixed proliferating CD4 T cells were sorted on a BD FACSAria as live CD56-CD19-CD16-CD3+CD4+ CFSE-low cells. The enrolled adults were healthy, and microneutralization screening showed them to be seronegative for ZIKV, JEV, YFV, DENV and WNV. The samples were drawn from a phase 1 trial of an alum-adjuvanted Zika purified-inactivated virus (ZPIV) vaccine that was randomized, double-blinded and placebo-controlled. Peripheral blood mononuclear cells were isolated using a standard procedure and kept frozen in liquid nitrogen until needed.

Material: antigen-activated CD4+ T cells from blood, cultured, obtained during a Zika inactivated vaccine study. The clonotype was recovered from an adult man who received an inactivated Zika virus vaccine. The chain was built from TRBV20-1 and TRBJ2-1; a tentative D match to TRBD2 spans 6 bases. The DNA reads TGCAGTGCTAGATCCCGACTAGGGAACAATGAGCAGTTCTTC. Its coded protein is CSARSRLGNNEQFF.